Listed below are T cell receptor beta chains from one sample, sequenced in a study of T cells in tuberculosis. Method: immunoSEQ multiplex PCR; TCRdb's copy keeps in-frame clones and lacks some. The data show tens of thousands of clones, with roughly 94% seen just once and under 9.5% held by the top ten. The sequencing input was PBMCs. The receptors originated from a donor aged 10 to 29 with latent tuberculosis or without tuberculosis infection. Both conserved end residues are part of each CDR3. D genes are given only for firm matches. Size values are once, few and many counts, or a class for expanded clones, and some rows have none.

J	V	D	size	CDR3	DNA
TRBJ2-3	TRBV7-3	TRBD2	.	CASSLNGGSSDTQYF	TGTGCCAGCAGCTTGAATGGCGGGAGCTCAGATACGCAGTATTTT
TRBJ2-7	TRBV2	.	once	CASRDSITQQYF	TGTGCCAGCAGGGACAGCATTACGCAGCAGTACTTC
TRBJ2-7	TRBV4-1	TRBD1	.	CASSQLPGTAGDEQYF	TGCGCCAGCAGCCAGCTCCCCGGGACAGCCGGCGACGAGCAGTACTTC
TRBJ2-6	TRBV29-1	.	.	CSVEHSGANVLTF	TGCAGCGTTGAACACTCTGGGGCCAACGTCCTGACTTTC
TRBJ2-7	TRBV9	.	.	CASSVEYNPSYEQYF	TGTGCCAGCAGCGTAGAGTACAACCCATCCTACGAGCAGTACTTC
TRBJ2-2	TRBV4-1	.	.	CASSTYSENGELFF	TGCGCCAGCAGCACCTATAGCGAGAACGGGGAGCTGTTTTTT
TRBJ1-2	TRBV2	.	.	CASRRGEKGYTF	TGTGCCAGCAGGCGGGGGGAGAAAGGCTACACCTTC
TRBJ2-1	TRBV4-1	TRBD2	.	CASSQEGQGSGKGKEQFF	TGCGCCAGCAGCCAAGAGGGCCAAGGTAGCGGGAAGGGGAAGGAGCAGTTCTTC
TRBJ2-1	TRBV25-1	TRBD2	.	CASSESGGRSSYNEQFF	TGTGCCAGCAGTGAATCAGGCGGGAGGAGCTCCTACAATGAGCAGTTCTTC
TRBJ2-3	TRBV13	.	.	CASSLWPAGRSDTQYF	TGTGCCAGCAGCTTATGGCCGGCGGGCAGGTCAGATACGCAGTATTTT
TRBJ1-1	TRBV29-1	.	.	CSVLGRERGTEAFF	TGCAGCGTGCTCGGGAGGGAACGCGGCACTGAAGCTTTCTTT
TRBJ1-2	TRBV7-2	.	.	CASSLILLYGYTF	TGTGCCAGCAGCTTAATTCTTCTCTACGGCTACACCTTC
TRBJ1-5	TRBV4-2	.	.	CASSQDYGQPQHF	TGTGCCAGCAGCCAAGATTACGGTCAGCCCCAGCATTTT
TRBJ2-5	TRBV5-6	.	.	CASTIRRVDQETQYF	TGTGCCAGCACCATTCGGCGGGTCGACCAGGAGACCCAGTACTTC
TRBJ2-1	TRBV7-9	TRBD2	.	CASSPPSGRPNNEQFF	TGTGCCAGCAGCCCCCCTAGCGGGAGGCCCAACAATGAGCAGTTCTTC
TRBJ2-7	TRBV18	TRBD1	.	CASSSTRGQVSWQYF	TGTGCCAGCTCCTCGACCCGGGGACAGGTCTCTTGGCAGTACTTC
TRBJ2-1	TRBV25-1	.	.	CASSEPPSSYNEQFF	TGTGCCAGCTCTGAACCTCCCAGCTCCTACAATGAGCAGTTCTTC
TRBJ2-3	TRBV27	TRBD2	few	CASSFTSSGRADTQYF	TGTGCCAGCAGTTTCACTTCTAGCGGGAGAGCAGATACGCAGTATTTT
TRBJ1-4	TRBV18	.	.	CASSPNKQEKLFF	TGTGCCAGCTCACCAAATAAACAAGAAAAACTGTTTTTT
TRBJ2-3	TRBV2	.	.	CASRPSASTDTQYF	TGTGCCAGCAGACCTAGCGCTTCCACAGATACGCAGTATTTT
TRBJ2-5	TRBV11-2	TRBD1	.	CASSSFGSDRGYQETQYF	TGTGCCAGCAGCTCCTTTGGGTCTGACAGGGGGTACCAAGAGACCCAGTACTTC
TRBJ1-1	TRBV28	TRBD1	.	CASRDRGQPNTEAFF	TGTGCCAGCAGGGATCGGGGACAGCCGAACACTGAAGCTTTCTTT
TRBJ2-3	TRBV27	TRBD2	.	CASRSLSGRSTDTQYF	TGTGCCAGCAGAAGTCTGAGCGGGAGGTCCACAGATACGCAGTATTTT
TRBJ1-2	TRBV4-1	.	.	CASSDRRVPNYGYTF	TGCGCCAGCAGCGACCGGAGAGTCCCTAACTATGGCTACACCTTC
TRBJ2-1	TRBV9	.	once	CASSVGDTDEQFF	TGTGCCAGCAGCGTAGGAGATACCGATGAGCAGTTCTTC
TRBJ2-3	TRBV5-4	.	.	CASSFGQSSTDTQYF	TGTGCCAGCAGCTTCGGACAGAGTAGCACAGATACGCAGTATTTT
TRBJ1-1	TRBV5-1	TRBD1	.	CASSLNRGADTEAFF	TGCGCCAGCAGCTTAAACAGGGGCGCCGACACTGAAGCTTTCTTT
TRBJ1-1	TRBV29-1	TRBD1	.	CSVEKDRVTEAFF	TGCAGCGTTGAAAAGGACAGGGTGACGGAAGCTTTCTTT
TRBJ2-7	TRBV18	.	.	CASSEHQGGSDEQYF	TGTGCCAGCTCGGAACATCAGGGGGGTAGCGACGAGCAGTACTTC
TRBJ2-3	TRBV6-1	TRBD2	.	CASSQDTSGSPTDTQYF	TGTGCCAGCAGTCAAGATACTAGCGGGAGTCCCACAGATACGCAGTATTTT
TRBJ1-1	TRBV12-5	.	.	CASGLRQFEAFF	TGTGCTAGTGGGCTACGACAGTTTGAAGCTTTCTTT
TRBJ1-5	TRBV7-8	.	.	CASSLERQLNQPQHF	TGTGCCAGCAGCTTAGAGCGCCAGCTCAATCAGCCCCAGCATTTT
TRBJ2-1	TRBV7-9	.	.	CASSYPGEINEQFF	TGTGCCAGCAGCTACCCAGGGGAGATCAATGAGCAGTTCTTC
TRBJ2-3	TRBV2	.	.	CASRYRLTSTDTQYF	TGTGCCAGCCGATACAGACTAACTAGCACAGATACGCAGTATTTT
TRBJ2-7	TRBV18	TRBD2	once	CASSPGTSGVSYEQYF	TGTGCCAGCTCACCCGGCACTAGCGGGGTCTCCTACGAGCAGTACTTC
TRBJ1-1	TRBV18	TRBD1	.	CASSLHTGVIEAFF	TGTGCCAGCTCACTTCATACAGGGGTAATTGAAGCTTTCTTT
TRBJ2-1	TRBV5-1	.	.	CASSFIGNLGNEQFF	TGCGCCAGCAGCTTTATCGGGAACCTGGGGAATGAGCAGTTCTTC
TRBJ2-5	TRBV4-3	TRBD2	.	CASSPSGGQETQYF	TGCGCCAGCAGCCCTAGCGGGGGGCAAGAGACCCAGTACTTC
TRBJ2-7	TRBV19	TRBD1	.	CASSLQRGTGNIYEQYF	TGTGCCAGTAGTCTTCAAAGGGGGACAGGGAATATCTACGAGCAGTACTTC
TRBJ2-5	TRBV5-1	TRBD1	few	CASSRTGGQETQYF	TGCGCCAGCAGCCGGACAGGGGGCCAAGAGACCCAGTACTTC
TRBJ1-1	TRBV2	.	.	CASSGEFTEAFF	TGTGCCAGCAGTGGAGAGTTCACTGAAGCTTTCTTT
TRBJ2-2	TRBV5-1	.	once	CASSLVGSGNTGELFF	TGCGCCAGCAGCTTGGTTGGTAGCGGGAACACCGGGGAGCTGTTTTTT